This T cell receptor (beta chain) was recorded in a study of blood T cell repertoires in COVID-19. Study background: Collection of acute and convalescent COVID-19 samples took place in the United States, Italy and Spain.

The table lists this clone with a few counts. Per the original methods: By means of reference gene primer amplification, nucleated cell counts were estimated. Profiled with immunoSEQ multiplex PCR; TCRdb holds only in-frame clones, not every one. V, J and clone size derive from that table, while D and trimming were established from the DNA sequence. This sample has roughly 38,000 clones, with around 83% found just once. Germline V CDR1 and CDR2: MGHDK, SYGVNS. Trimming took 6 bases from V and 4 from J, leaving 6 bases between them. This CDR3 spans 11 amino acids. This receptor was taken from a man between 65 and 80 years old with acute or convalescent COVID-19. The sequencing input was peripheral blood. The V gene is TRBV25-1, the J gene TRBJ1-2; D is possibly TRBD1 (5 bases). CDR3 nucleotide sequence: TGTGCCAGCAGGGGGGGCTATGGCTACACCTTC. Translation: CASRGGYGYTF.